This record covers a single T cell receptor (beta chain). The antigen is not known. The data belong to a study of beta chain features in type 1 diabetes. For the study at large: Age and gender were similar between patients and healthy donors, as were cell yields. Investigators examined 107,917,701 sorted cells across all samples. Regarding the study as a whole: A potential PCR bias toward shorter templates would be equal in patient and control samples. The question left open here concerned HLA type influencing TCRB rearrangement. Moderately but significantly shorter TCRB CDR3s were found in Type 1 diabetes patients in all four CD4+ subsets.

The CDR3 spans 14 residues. The V end was cut by 2 bases, the J end by 5 bases, with 10 bases between. Looked up from germline, CDR1 is MNHEY and CDR2 is SVGAGI. Isolated RNA was reverse transcribed in full, so expressed TCRB transcripts were sequenced. The repertoire was sequenced with immunoSEQ multiplex PCR; TCRdb's copy has only in-frame clones and lacks some. The data hold about 15,000 clones, with approximately 79% observed a single time. The rearrangement joins TRBV6-5 to TRBJ1-5; D perhaps matches TRBD1 (5 bases). Sequencing was done on a sample of stem cell memory CD4+ T cells from blood. The receptor was derived from a woman between 18 and 30 years old with type 1 diabetes. The CDR3 protein is CASSYGGRDQPQHF. The DNA of the CDR3 is TGTGCCAGCAGTTACGGGGGGAGGGATCAGCCCCAGCATTTT.